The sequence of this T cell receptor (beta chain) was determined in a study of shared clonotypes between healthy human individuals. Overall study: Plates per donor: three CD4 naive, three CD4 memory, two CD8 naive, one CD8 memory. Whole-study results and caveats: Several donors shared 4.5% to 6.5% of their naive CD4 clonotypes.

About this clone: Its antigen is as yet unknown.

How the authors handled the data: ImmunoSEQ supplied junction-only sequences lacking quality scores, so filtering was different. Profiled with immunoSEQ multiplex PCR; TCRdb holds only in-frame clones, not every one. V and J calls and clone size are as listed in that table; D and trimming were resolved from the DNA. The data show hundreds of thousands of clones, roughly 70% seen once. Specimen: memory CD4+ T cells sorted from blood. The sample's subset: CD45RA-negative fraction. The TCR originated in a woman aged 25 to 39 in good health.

Here the CDR3 reads CASSPTPTNEKLFF. The CDR3 nucleotides read TGTGCCAGCAGCCCGACACCAACTAATGAAAAACTGTTTTTT. The gene calls are TRBV6-5 and TRBJ1-4; the D is unclear. This CDR3 is built from 14 residues. The germline V and J ends were trimmed by 6 bases and 0 bases, with 8 bases remaining between them. Germline CDR1 is MNHEY and CDR2 is SVGAGI.